This TCR beta chain was captured in a study of T cells in Graves' hyperthyroidism and ophthalmopathy. PBMCs were sourced from more than 7.5 ml fresh peripheral blood. TCR beta CDR3 regions were amplified from RNA transcripts. An initial round of RT-PCR targeting the TCR CDR3 relied on the HTBI primer set. In TCRdb, the multiplex PCR reads were re-called with MiXCR into one record per CDR3 protein. The sample consists of over 450,000 distinct CDR3 sequences, under 20% of them appearing once. This clonotype was recorded a few times. The sequencing input was blood. This receptor was obtained from a woman between 18 and 29 years old with Graves' ophthalmopathy.

CDR3 residues: CASSDPGLGIDTQYF. The CDR3, as DNA: TGTGCCAGCAGTGACCCGGGACTAGGTATAGATACGCAGTATTTT. The gene calls are TRBV27 and TRBJ2-3; TRBD2 matches 8 bases. Germline-derived CDR1 and CDR2 are MNHEY and SMNVEV (reference sequence). Trimming removed 5 bases from V and 5 bases from J; junction bases left unmatched: 9. The CDR3 loop spans 15 amino acids.